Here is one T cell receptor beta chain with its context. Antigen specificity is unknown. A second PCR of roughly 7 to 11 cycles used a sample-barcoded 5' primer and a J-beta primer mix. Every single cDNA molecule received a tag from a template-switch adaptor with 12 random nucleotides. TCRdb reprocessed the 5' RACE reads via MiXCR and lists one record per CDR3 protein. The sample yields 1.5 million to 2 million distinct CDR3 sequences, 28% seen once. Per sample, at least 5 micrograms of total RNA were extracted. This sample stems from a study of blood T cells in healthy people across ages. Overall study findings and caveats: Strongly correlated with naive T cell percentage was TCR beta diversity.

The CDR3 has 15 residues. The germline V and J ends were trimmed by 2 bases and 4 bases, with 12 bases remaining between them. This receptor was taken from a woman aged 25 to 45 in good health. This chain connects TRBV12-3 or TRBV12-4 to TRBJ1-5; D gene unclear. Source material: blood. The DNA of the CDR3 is TGTGCCAGCAGTTTACACCGGAACGGGAATCAGCCCCAGCATTTT. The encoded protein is CASSLHRNGNQPQHF.